The clone carrying this T cell receptor beta chain was observed a handful of times. Its antigen is currently unknown. The sample originates from a study of T-cell reconstitution after alpha-beta-depleted transplantation in children. General observations from the study: Reportedly, roughly two months post-transplant, alpha-beta T cells arose from several hundred expanded graft clones.

It was with unique molecular identifiers that the TCRbeta library was prepared. In TCRdb, the PCR reads were re-called with MiXCR into one record per CDR3 protein. This repertoire shows about 110,000 distinct CDR3 sequences, 9% to 12% found once; its top ten account for 30% to 35%. Looked up from germline, CDR1 is WSHSY and CDR2 is SAAADI. CDR3 length: 13 amino acids. The V and J ends lost 4 bases and 1 base respectively, with 7 bases between them. This receptor was obtained from a boy under 10 years old with acute lymphoblastic leukemia, due to receive a stem cell transplant. The V and J genes are TRBV10-2 and TRBJ1-2; TRBD1 is a possible D gene (5 bases). The material was PBMCs, obtained before TCRalphabeta/CD19-depleted stem cell transplant. The CDR3 sequence is CASSGGGNYGYTF. The CDR3 DNA follows: TGCGCCAGCAGTGGGGGGGGTAACTATGGCTACACCTTC.